The TCR beta chain under discussion was sequenced for a study of T-cell memory formation after mild COVID-19. The CDR3 has 15 amino acids. The V gene end was trimmed by 5 bases and the J gene end by 5 bases; junction bases not matched to a gene: 12. CDR1 and CDR2 from the germline V gene are MNHEY and SMNVEV (reference sequence). One entry per CDR3 protein results from TCRdb running MiXCR on the 5' RACE reads. This sample has about 180,000 distinct CDR3 sequences, with under 20% found just once. This clonotype was seen a handful of times. Its antigen is unknown. Study results and caveats: Clones that contracted from day 15 to 85 had balanced CD4/CD8; later expanders were CD4+ biased.

Specimen: PBMCs or a T cell subset sorted from them (not recorded which). The source is a man between 18 and 35 years old who had mild COVID-19 (a few samples of this study predate the infection). Cell type and time point are not known. This rearrangement joins TRBV27 to TRBJ2-7; 7 nucleotides line up with TRBD2. CDR3 nucleotides: TGTGCCAGCAGTCCCCGAATCAGCGGGGTCGACGAGCAGTACTTC. Protein product: CASSPRISGVDEQYF.